This TCR beta chain came from a study of blood T cells in healthy people across ages. A J-beta primer mix and a sample-barcoded 5' primer were used in a second PCR of roughly 6 to 11 cycles. TCRdb passed the 5' RACE reads through MiXCR, listing each CDR3 protein once. The sample yields roughly 1.9 million distinct CDR3 sequences, 30% to 40% seen once. Trimming took 5 bases from V and 7 from J, leaving 10 bases between them. The length of the CDR3 is 13 residues. The germline V gene encodes CDR1 SGHRS and CDR2 YFSETQ. Sequencing was done on a sample of blood. This TCR came from a human donor in good health. V and J are TRBV5-1 and TRBJ1-6; D might be TRBD1 (5 bases). Here the CDR3 reads CASRYQGNSPLHF. The CDR3 DNA follows: TGCGCCAGCAGATACCAGGGAAATTCACCCCTCCACTTT.